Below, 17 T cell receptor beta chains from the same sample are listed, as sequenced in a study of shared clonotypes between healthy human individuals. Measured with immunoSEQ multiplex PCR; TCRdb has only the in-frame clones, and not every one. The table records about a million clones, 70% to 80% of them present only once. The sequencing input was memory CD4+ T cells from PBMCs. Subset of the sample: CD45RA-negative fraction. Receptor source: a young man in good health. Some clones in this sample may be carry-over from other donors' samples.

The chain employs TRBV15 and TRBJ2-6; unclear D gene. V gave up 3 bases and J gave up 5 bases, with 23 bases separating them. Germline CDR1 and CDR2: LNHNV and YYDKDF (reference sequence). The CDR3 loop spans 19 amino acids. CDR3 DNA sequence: TGTGCCACCAGCAGTCCGCCCACATTAGACTCCCTCAGGGCCAACGTCCTGACTTTC. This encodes CATSSPPTLDSLRANVLTF.

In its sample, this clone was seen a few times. In nucleotides, the CDR3 is TGTGCCATCAGTGAGTCGGGGCCAGCGGCCTACGAGCAGTACTTC. This codes for CAISESGPAAYEQYF. The chain combines TRBV10-3 with TRBJ2-7; perhaps D is TRBD1 or TRBD2 (5 bases each). The CDR3 length is 15 residues. CDR1 and CDR2 (germline): ENHRY, SYGVKD. Trimming removed 0 bases at V and 2 bases at J, with 11 bases between.

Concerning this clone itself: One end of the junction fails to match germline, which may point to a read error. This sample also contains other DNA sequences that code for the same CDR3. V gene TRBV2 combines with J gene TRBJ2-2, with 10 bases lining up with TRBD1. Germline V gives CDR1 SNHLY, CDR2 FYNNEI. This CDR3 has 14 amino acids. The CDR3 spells CASDRGRDTGELFF. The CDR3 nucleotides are TGTGCCAGCGACAGGGGGCGCGACACCGGAGAGCTGTTTTTT.

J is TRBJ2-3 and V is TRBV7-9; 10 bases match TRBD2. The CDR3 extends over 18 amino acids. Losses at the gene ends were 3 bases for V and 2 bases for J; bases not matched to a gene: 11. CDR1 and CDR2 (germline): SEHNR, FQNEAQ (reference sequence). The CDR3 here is CASSFPEGLAEFTDTQYF. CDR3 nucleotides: TGTGCCAGCAGCTTCCCCGAAGGACTAGCGGAGTTCACAGATACGCAGTATTTT.

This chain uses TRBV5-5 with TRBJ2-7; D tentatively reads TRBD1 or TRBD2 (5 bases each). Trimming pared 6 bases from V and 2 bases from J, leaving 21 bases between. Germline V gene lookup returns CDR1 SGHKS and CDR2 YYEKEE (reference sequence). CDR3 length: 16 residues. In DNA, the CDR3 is TGTGCCAGCACCAGGTGGGACGGCTTACGGACCTACGAGCAGTACTTC. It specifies CASTRWDGLRTYEQYF.

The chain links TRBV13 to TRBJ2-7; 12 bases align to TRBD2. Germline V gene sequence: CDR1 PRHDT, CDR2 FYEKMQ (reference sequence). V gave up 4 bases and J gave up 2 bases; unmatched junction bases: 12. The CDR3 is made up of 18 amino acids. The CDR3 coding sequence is TGTGCCAGCAGCTCGAGCCTGAACCTAGCGGGAGGGACCTACGAGCAGTACTTC. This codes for CASSSSLNLAGGTYEQYF.

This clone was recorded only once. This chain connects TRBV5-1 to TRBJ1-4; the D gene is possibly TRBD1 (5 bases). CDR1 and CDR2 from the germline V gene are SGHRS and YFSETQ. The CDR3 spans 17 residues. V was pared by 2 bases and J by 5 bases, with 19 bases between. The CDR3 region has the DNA TGCGCCAGCAGCTTCCTCCCGACAGCCGGAGGGAATGAAAAACTGTTTTTT. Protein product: CASSFLPTAGGNEKLFF.

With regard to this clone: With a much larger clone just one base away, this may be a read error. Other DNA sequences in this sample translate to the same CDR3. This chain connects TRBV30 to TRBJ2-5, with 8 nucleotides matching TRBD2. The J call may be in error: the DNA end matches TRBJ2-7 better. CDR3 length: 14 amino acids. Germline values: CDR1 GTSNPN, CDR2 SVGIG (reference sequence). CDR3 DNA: TGCGCCTGGAGTGTTGGCGGGGGGTCCTACGAGCAGTACTTC. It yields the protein CAWSVGGGSYEQYF.

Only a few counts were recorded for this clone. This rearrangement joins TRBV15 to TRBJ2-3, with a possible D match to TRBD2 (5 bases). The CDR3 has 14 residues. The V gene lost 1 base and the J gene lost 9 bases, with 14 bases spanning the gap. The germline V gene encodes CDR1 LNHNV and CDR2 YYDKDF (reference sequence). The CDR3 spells CATSRVARENTQYF. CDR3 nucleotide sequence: TGTGCCACCAGCAGAGTAGCGAGAGAGAACACGCAGTATTTT.

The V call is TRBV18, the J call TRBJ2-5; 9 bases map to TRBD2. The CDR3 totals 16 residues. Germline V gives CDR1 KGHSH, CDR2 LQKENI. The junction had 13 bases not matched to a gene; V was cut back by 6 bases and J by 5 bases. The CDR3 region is CASSLFSLAGRETQYF. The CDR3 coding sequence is TGTGCCAGCTCCCTCTTTTCCCTAGCGGGACGCGAGACCCAGTACTTC.

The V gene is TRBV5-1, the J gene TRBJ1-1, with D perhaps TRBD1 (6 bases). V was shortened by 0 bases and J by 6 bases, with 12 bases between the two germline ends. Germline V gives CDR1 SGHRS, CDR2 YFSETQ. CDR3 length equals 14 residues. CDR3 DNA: TGCGCCAGCAGCTTGGGGGGTACAGGGCCTGAAGCTTTCTTT. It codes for CASSLGGTGPEAFF.

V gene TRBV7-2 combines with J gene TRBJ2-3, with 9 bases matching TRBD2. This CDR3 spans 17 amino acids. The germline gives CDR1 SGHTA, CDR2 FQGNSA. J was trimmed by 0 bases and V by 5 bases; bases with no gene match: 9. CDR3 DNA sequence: TGTGCCAGCAGCCGCGGGACTAGCAGGACTAGCACAGATACGCAGTATTTT. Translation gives CASSRGTSRTSTDTQYF.

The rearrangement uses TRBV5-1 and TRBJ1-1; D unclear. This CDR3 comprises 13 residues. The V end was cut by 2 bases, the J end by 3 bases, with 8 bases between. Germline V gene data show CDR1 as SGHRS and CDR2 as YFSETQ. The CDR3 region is CASSFDGDTEAFF. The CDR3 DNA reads TGCGCCAGCAGCTTTGACGGGGACACTGAAGCTTTCTTT.

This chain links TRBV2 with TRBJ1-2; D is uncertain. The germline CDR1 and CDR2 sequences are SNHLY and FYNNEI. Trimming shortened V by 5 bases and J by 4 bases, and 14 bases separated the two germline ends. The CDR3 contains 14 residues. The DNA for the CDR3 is TGTGCCAGCAGTTCTACGTGGGTCAGCTATGGCTACACCTTC. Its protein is CASSSTWVSYGYTF.

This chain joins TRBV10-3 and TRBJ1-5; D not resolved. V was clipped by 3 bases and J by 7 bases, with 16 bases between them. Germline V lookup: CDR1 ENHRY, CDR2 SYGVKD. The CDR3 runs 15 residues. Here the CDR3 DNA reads TGTGCCATCAGTGACCATACGGGGAGCGGGCAGCCCCAGCATTTT. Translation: CAISDHTGSGQPQHF.

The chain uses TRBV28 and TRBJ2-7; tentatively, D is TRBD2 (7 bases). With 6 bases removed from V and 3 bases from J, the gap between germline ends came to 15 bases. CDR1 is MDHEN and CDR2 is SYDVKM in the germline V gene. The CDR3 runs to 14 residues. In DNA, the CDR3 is TGTGCCAGCAGAGGGGGGGGACCACTCTACGAGCAGTACTTC. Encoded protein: CASRGGGPLYEQYF. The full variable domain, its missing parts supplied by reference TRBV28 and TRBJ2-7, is DVKVTQSSRYLVKRTGEKVFLECVQDMDHENMFWYRQDPGLGLRLIYFSYDVKMKEKGDIPEGYSVSREKKERFSLILESASTNQTSMYLCASRGGGPLYEQYFGPGTRLTVT.

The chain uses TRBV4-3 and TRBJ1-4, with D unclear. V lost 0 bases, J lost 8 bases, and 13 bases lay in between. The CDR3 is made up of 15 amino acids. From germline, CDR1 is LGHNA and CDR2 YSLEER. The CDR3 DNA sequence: TGCGCCAGCAGCCAAGAGCTCGGACGGGGAGAAAAACTGTTTTTT. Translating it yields CASSQELGRGEKLFF.